This T cell receptor beta chain was found in a study of Tregs in tolerant kidney transplant recipients. Trimming removed 4 bases from V and 7 bases from J, with 21 bases in between. CDR3 length equals 16 residues. Germline V CDR1 and CDR2: SGHRS, YFSETQ. Notes on this clone: Its antigen is unknown.

The protocol was immunoSEQ multiplex PCR, while the TCRdb copy is restricted to in-frame clones and leaves out a portion. The sample has about 44,000 clones; roughly 95% are singletons. The V and J genes are TRBV5-1 and TRBJ1-3; D ambiguous. The receptor comes from a human donor in good health. Sequencing was performed on Tregs from blood cultured with allogeneic cells. This chain's CDR3 is CASSDAGGPRRNTIYF. In nucleotides, the CDR3 is TGCGCCAGCAGCGATGCAGGAGGCCCACGGCGGAACACCATATATTTT.